Listed here are 21 T cell receptor beta chains from one sample, sequenced in a study of shared clonotypes between healthy human individuals. Naive CD8 cells lacked CD45RO and underwent positive selection for CCR7, leaving out terminally differentiated effector memory CD45RA+ cells. Repertoires were generated with immunoSEQ multiplex PCR, while TCRdb's copy carries only in-frame clones and drops some. This table holds about 2 million clones, less than 95% found once. Material: naive CD8+ T cells sorted from blood. The receptors come from a man aged 18 to 35 in good health.

The chain links TRBV7-9 to TRBJ1-4, with TRBD1 identical over 9 bases. The V gene's germline CDR1 is SEHNR and CDR2 FQNEAQ (reference sequence). The V gene end was trimmed by 5 bases and the J gene end by 4 bases; junction bases not matched to a gene: 17. The CDR3 extends over 19 amino acids. Here the CDR3 DNA reads TGTGCCAGCAGCGAACCCCACCGCCAGACAGGGGGGCATAATGAAAAACTGTTTTTT. Its protein is CASSEPHRQTGGHNEKLFF.

The chain has TRBV13 and TRBJ1-6, with D possibly matching TRBD1 (5 bases). Germline CDR1 reads PRHDT; CDR2 reads FYEKMQ (reference sequence). The CDR3 has 15 residues. With 5 bases removed from V and 9 bases from J, the gap between germline ends came to 17 bases. The CDR3 nucleotides are TGTGCCAGCAGCCCCGCCTGGGGGTCGGGTTCACCCCTCCACTTT. Translation gives CASSPAWGSGSPLHF.

The genes are TRBV5-6 and TRBJ2-7; 8 bases are a match to TRBD1. V shed 0 bases, J shed 2 bases, and the junction held 4 bases outside the gene matches. CDR3 length equals 15 residues. Germline lookup yields CDR1 SGHDT and CDR2 YYEEEE. CDR3 bases: TGTGCCAGCAGCTTGGGAGGGACAGGTCCCTACGAGCAGTACTTC. Translation gives CASSLGGTGPYEQYF. Full variable domain (remainder filled in from reference TRBV5-6 and TRBJ2-7): DAGVTQSPTHLIKTRGQQVTLRCSPKSGHDTVSWYQQALGQGPQFIFQYYEEEERQRGNFPDRFSGHQFPNYSSELNVNALLLGDSALYLCASSLGGTGPYEQYFGPGTRLTVT.

On this clone: Other DNA variants within this sample encode the same CDR3. J is TRBJ2-2 and V is TRBV6-5, with a tentative D call TRBD2 (6 bases). V was clipped by 1 base and J by 2 bases, with 8 bases between them. The CDR3 loop spans 15 amino acids. Germline loops: CDR1 MNHEY, CDR2 SVGAGI. The CDR3 DNA follows: TGTGCCAGCAGTTACTGGGACTCAAACACCGGGGAGCTGTTTTTT. The encoded protein is CASSYWDSNTGELFF.

The chain is built from TRBV4-3 and TRBJ1-1; the D gene is possibly TRBD1 (5 bases). V was cut by 4 bases and J by 5 bases, with 17 bases left in between. The length of the CDR3 is 15 residues. Germline values: CDR1 LGHNA, CDR2 YSLEER. DNA of the CDR3: TGCGCCAGCAGCCTTACCTTAGGGGAAGGGACTGAAGCTTTCTTT. The encoded protein is CASSLTLGEGTEAFF.

This clone came up once. The V call is TRBV28, the J call TRBJ1-1, with a weak D call TRBD1 (5 bases). In germline, CDR1 is MDHEN, CDR2 SYDVKM. CDR3 length equals 13 residues. Trimming removed 2 bases from V and 3 bases from J, with 7 bases in between. This CDR3 reads CASSLRGYTEAFF. The CDR3 DNA sequence: TGTGCCAGCAGTTTAAGGGGTTACACTGAAGCTTTCTTT.

The CDR3 reads CACGANTGELFF. The CDR3 coding sequence is TGTGCCTGCGGCGCGAACACCGGGGAGCTGTTTTTT. The chain uses TRBV27 and TRBJ2-2; D is ambiguous. Looked up from germline, CDR1 is MNHEY and CDR2 is SMNVEV (reference sequence). V dropped 11 bases and J dropped 0 bases, with 7 bases sitting between them. There are 12 residues in the CDR3.

The chain carries TRBV10-1 and TRBJ2-4; 7 nucleotides agree with TRBD1. Germline CDR1 reads WNHNN; CDR2 reads SYGVQD (reference sequence). This CDR3 comprises 13 residues. V was pared by 4 bases and J by 3 bases, with 0 bases of the junction left unmatched. This CDR3 reads CASSGDSKNIQYF. For the CDR3, the DNA is TGCGCCAGCAGTGGGGACAGCAAAAACATTCAGTACTTC.

This chain links TRBV5-5 with TRBJ2-7, with 8 bases identical to TRBD2. CDR1 SGHKS and CDR2 YYEKEE come from the germline V gene (reference sequence). V dropped 5 bases and J dropped 2; count of bases not matched to a gene: 9. The CDR3 covers 15 residues. This CDR3 reads CASSPEREQPYEQYF. DNA of the CDR3: TGTGCCAGCAGTCCCGAGCGGGAGCAACCCTACGAGCAGTACTTC.

The gene calls are TRBV6-1 and TRBJ2-1; TRBD1 aligns across 7 bases. V was pared by 5 bases and J by 4 bases, with 5 bases of the junction left unmatched. This CDR3 comprises 14 residues. The V gene's germline CDR1 is MNHNS and CDR2 SASEGT. CDR3 protein: CASSQGQEYNEQFF. The CDR3 DNA reads as TGTGCCAGCAGTCAAGGACAGGAATACAATGAGCAGTTCTTC.

The CDR3 sequence is CASSYNTGSYEQYF. The CDR3 coding sequence is TGTGCCAGCAGTTACAACACAGGGAGCTACGAGCAGTACTTC. The gene calls are TRBV6-5 and TRBJ2-7; weak D call: TRBD1 (6 bases). This CDR3 comprises 14 residues. CDR1 is MNHEY, CDR2 SVGAGI, per germline. V was clipped by 2 bases and J by 3 bases, with 11 bases between them.

The chain links TRBV11-1 to TRBJ1-1; the match to TRBD1 covers 7 bases. Germline CDR1 and CDR2: SGHAT and FQDESV (reference sequence). The CDR3 has 14 residues. V trimming: 1 base; J trimming: 1 base; junction bases outside the gene matches: 0. CDR3 residues: CASSLGTGNTEAFF. Here the CDR3 DNA reads TGTGCCAGCAGCTTAGGGACAGGGAACACTGAAGCTTTCTTT.

Concerning this clone itself: Other DNA sequences within the sample encode an identical CDR3. The V gene is TRBV5-4, the J gene TRBJ1-1, with D possibly being TRBD1 (5 bases). V was pared by 4 bases and J by 1 base, with 8 bases between. Germline CDR1 is SGHNT and CDR2 is YYREEE (reference sequence). This CDR3 region has 13 residues. In nucleotides, the CDR3 is TGTGCCAGCAGCCCAGGGCCGAACACTGAAGCTTTCTTT. It specifies CASSPGPNTEAFF. Combining the CDR3 with reference TRBV5-4 and TRBJ1-1 gives the whole variable domain ETGVTQSPTHLIKTRGQQVTLRCSSQSGHNTVSWYQQALGQGPQFIFQYYREEENGRGNFPPRFSGLQFPNYSSELNVNALELDDSALYLCASSPGPNTEAFFGQGTRLTVV.

The V gene is TRBV15, the J gene TRBJ2-3; no reliable D call. The CDR3 consists of 12 residues. Trimming removed 8 bases at V and 6 bases at J, with 12 bases between. The germline V gene has CDR1 LNHNV and CDR2 YYDKDF (reference sequence). The CDR3 protein is CATGWAGDTQYF. The CDR3 region has the DNA TGTGCCACCGGGTGGGCTGGGGATACGCAGTATTTT.

The chain uses TRBV11-2 and TRBJ2-3, with D perhaps matching TRBD1 or TRBD2 (5 bases each). The CDR3 has 15 amino acids. Trimming cost V 5 bases and J 6 bases, with 18 bases left between them. Germline V gene data show CDR1 as SGHAT and CDR2 as FQNNGV. The CDR3 DNA is TGTGCCAGCAGCCAGGAGGCGGCAGGGTGGGATACGCAGTATTTT. Protein: CASSQEAAGWDTQYF.

The chain carries TRBV27 and TRBJ2-2; D perhaps matches TRBD2 (6 bases). Germline CDR1 and CDR2: MNHEY and SMNVEV (reference sequence). V lost 1 base, J lost 1 base, and 16 bases lay in between. The CDR3 length is 18 residues. CDR3 residues: CASSLYGGGALNTGELFF. The CDR3 DNA reads TGTGCCAGCAGTTTATATGGTGGCGGGGCCCTGAACACCGGGGAGCTGTTTTTT.

This clone was observed a single time. CDR3 nucleotides: TGTGCCAGCCTGAGGCAGGGGGACACCGGGGAGCTGTTTTTT. It yields the protein CASLRQGDTGELFF. The chain links TRBV13 to TRBJ2-2; 7 bases map to TRBD1. The V segment lost 8 bases and the J segment 3 bases; nucleotides outside the gene matches: 6. The CDR3 runs 14 residues. CDR1 PRHDT and CDR2 FYEKMQ come from the germline V gene (reference sequence).

The rearrangement links TRBV27 to TRBJ2-7, with 8 bases that match TRBD1. In germline, CDR1 is MNHEY, CDR2 SMNVEV (reference sequence). V lost 1 base to trimming and J lost 3 bases; unmatched junction nucleotides: 14. The CDR3 runs 18 residues. The CDR3 region is CASSLWYVAGGKNYEQYF. The DNA for the CDR3 is TGTGCCAGCAGTTTATGGTATGTTGCAGGGGGCAAAAACTACGAGCAGTACTTC.

The V call is TRBV27, the J call TRBJ2-1, with 10 bases identical to TRBD2. V shed 5 bases, J shed 10 bases, and the junction held 8 bases outside the gene matches. The CDR3 runs 14 residues. Per the germline V gene, CDR1 is MNHEY and CDR2 is SMNVEV (reference sequence). The CDR3 DNA follows: TGTGCCAGCAGTCCACCCCCTAGCGGGGGAGAGCAGTTCTTC. It specifies CASSPPPSGGEQFF.

This clone was recorded once. This chain links TRBV27 with TRBJ2-3; D call uncertain. This CDR3 has 13 amino acids. Germline CDR1 is MNHEY and CDR2 is SMNVEV (reference sequence). Trimming took off 5 bases at V and 6 bases at J, with 12 bases between the two ends. CDR3 coding DNA: TGTGCCAGCAGTCCACCGCGTGGGGATACGCAGTATTTT. Its protein is CASSPPRGDTQYF.

This chain joins TRBV7-9 and TRBJ1-1; TRBD1 matches 7 bases. Germline V gene lookup returns CDR1 SEHNR and CDR2 FQNEAQ (reference sequence). V was clipped by 10 bases and J by 0 bases; unmatched bases: 23. The CDR3 runs to 19 residues. CDR3 nucleotides: TGTGCCACCTATCTATTTCGGCGAAACAGGGGCCCTTTGAACACTGAAGCTTTCTTT. Its translation: CATYLFRRNRGPLNTEAFF.